This TCR beta chain was observed in a study of blood T cell repertoires in COVID-19. Sequencing was performed with immunoSEQ multiplex PCR; in TCRdb, only in-frame clones are kept and a portion is missing. The sample includes around 280,000 clones, approximately 83% seen only once; the top ten take approximately 2.2%. V shed 0 bases and J shed 6 bases, with 19 bases lying between them. This CDR3 region has 17 residues. In germline, CDR1 is LGHNA, CDR2 YSLEER. The genes are TRBV4-3 and TRBJ2-3; D may be TRBD2 (6 bases). Material for sequencing was peripheral blood. This TCR came from a woman aged 25 to 39 who had recovered from COVID-19. In nucleotides, the CDR3 is TGCGCCAGCAGCCAAGATATCGGCGCGGGAAGAGGGGATACGCAGTATTTT. Protein product: CASSQDIGAGRGDTQYF.